The entry that follows covers one TCR beta chain sequence. The antigen is unknown. This entry comes from a study of regulatory T cells in long-lasting Graves disease. Regarding the study as a whole: Persistent cases favored TRBV28, TRBJ1-2 and TRBJ2-5. The sample size was small, and this may have reduced accuracy.

Germline V gene lookup returns CDR1 LGHDT and CDR2 YNNKEL (reference sequence). This CDR3 spans 17 amino acids. V trimming: 4 bases; J trimming: 0 bases; junction bases outside the gene matches: 3. Time point meaning: newly diagnosed GD, antithyroid drugs for less than 3 months. The TCR library used RNA extracted from PBMCs. TCR beta libraries were built with iRepertoire HTBI primers and Arm-PCR of CDR3 regions. TCRdb re-called the multiplex PCR reads through MiXCR, storing one row per CDR3 protein. This table holds 400,000 to 500,000 distinct CDR3 sequences, about a sixth found once. The sample was also reused in another study, on T cells in Graves' hyperthyroidism and ophthalmopathy. That source reports: When ophthalmopathy did not progress within 18 months, Graves' hyperthyroidism was considered stable.

This TCR came from a woman between 25 and 40 years old with Graves disease. The J gene is TRBJ2-3, the V gene TRBV3-1, with 14 bases fitting TRBD2. Here the sequenced sample was peripheral blood mononuclear cells (PBMCs), taken at new diagnosis, from a patient treated with antithyroid drugs. CDR3 protein: CASSLRTSGRSTDTQYF. The CDR3 DNA sequence: TGTGCCAGCAGCCTCCGGACTAGCGGGAGGAGCACAGATACGCAGTATTTT.